The clone carrying this T cell receptor beta chain appeared a few times. The sample belongs to a study of T-cell reconstitution after alpha-beta-depleted transplantation in children. The TCRbeta library was prepared with unique molecular identifiers. TCRdb re-analysed the PCR reads in MiXCR, keeping a single row per CDR3 protein. Of 500,000 to 750,000 distinct CDR3 sequences listed, roughly 13% were seen once; the top ten hold over 2%. The sample here was PBMCs, mostly from graft donor cells, taken 360 days after TCRalphabeta/CD19-depleted stem cell transplant. The sequence came from a male patient younger than 18 who had a stem cell transplant for acute myeloid leukemia, so the T cells may come from the graft donor.

CDR3 region: CASSFSGRDLNTEAFF. The CDR3 bases are TGTGCCAGTAGTTTCTCAGGGAGGGACTTGAACACTGAAGCTTTCTTT. The rearrangement joins TRBV19 to TRBJ1-1; weak D call: TRBD1 (5 bases). The CDR3 extends over 16 amino acids. Germline V lookup: CDR1 LNHDA, CDR2 SQIVND (reference sequence). The ends were cut back, 5 bases at V and 0 bases at J, with 16 bases in the middle.